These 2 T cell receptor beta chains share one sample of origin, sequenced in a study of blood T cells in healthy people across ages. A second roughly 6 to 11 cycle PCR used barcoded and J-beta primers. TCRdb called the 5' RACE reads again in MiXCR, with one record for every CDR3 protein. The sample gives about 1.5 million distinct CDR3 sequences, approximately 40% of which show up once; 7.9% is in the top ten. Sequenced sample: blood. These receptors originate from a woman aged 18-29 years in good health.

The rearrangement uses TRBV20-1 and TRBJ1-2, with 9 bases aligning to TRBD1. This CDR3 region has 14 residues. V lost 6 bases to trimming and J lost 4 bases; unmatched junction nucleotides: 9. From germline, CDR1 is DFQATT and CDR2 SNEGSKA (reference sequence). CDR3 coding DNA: TGCAGTGCGCCCCGGGACAGGGAAGCCTATGGCTACACCTTC. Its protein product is CSAPRDREAYGYTF.

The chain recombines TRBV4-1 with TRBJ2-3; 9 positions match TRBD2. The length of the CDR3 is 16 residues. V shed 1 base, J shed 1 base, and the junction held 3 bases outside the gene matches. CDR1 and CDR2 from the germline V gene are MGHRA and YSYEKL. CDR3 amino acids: CASSQGSSGGTDTQYF. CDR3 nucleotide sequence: TGCGCCAGCAGCCAAGGGTCTAGCGGGGGCACAGATACGCAGTATTTT.